This T cell receptor (beta chain) was sequenced for a study of T cell repertoires in cytomegalovirus infection. Background on the study: CMV epitopes used comprised recently identified HLA-C-restricted ones and well-studied HLA-B-restricted ones.

TCRdb itself ran the reads through MiXCR, one entry per CDR3 protein. The sample has around 71,000 distinct CDR3 sequences, 20% seen once. This clonotype was counted once. Its cognate antigen is unknown. This CDR3 is built from 11 residues. The V segment lost 6 bases and the J segment 12 bases; nucleotides outside the gene matches: 7. CDR1 is MNHNS, CDR2 SASEGT, per germline. This receptor was obtained from a human donor in good health (CMV status not recorded). Some clones in this sample may be carry-over from other donors' samples. The V gene is TRBV6-1, the J gene TRBJ1-2, with 7 bases fitting TRBD1. The sample in question was CD8+ T cells from cultured PBMCs, obtained from culture after CMV antigen stimulation. In DNA, the CDR3 is TGTGCCAGCAGGGGGGACAGCTACGACACCTTC. Protein: CASRGDSYDTF.